This TCR beta chain was retrieved from a study of monozygotic twins with cystic fibrosis. Study-wide background: Library input was approximately 3.1 micrograms of fragmented DNA, with about 15 PCR cycles. Study results and caveats: Unrelated CF individuals shared fewer identical clonotypes than monozygotic CF twins.

This CDR3 spans 14 amino acids. Germline CDR1 KGHSH, CDR2 LQKENI. The V end was cut by 3 bases, the J end by 6 bases, with 12 bases between. The data were produced by immunoSEQ multiplex PCR, yet TCRdb's version contains in-frame clones alone and is incomplete. This table has about 14,000 clones, around 83% appearing once. As concerns this clone: Its target is not known.

This sequence originates from a boy aged 10-17 years with cystic fibrosis. The rearrangement joins TRBV18 to TRBJ1-5, with D perhaps TRBD1 (5 bases). The sequencing input was blood. CDR3: CASSPDKGGQPQHF. The DNA of the CDR3 is TGTGCCAGCTCACCGGACAAAGGCGGTCAGCCCCAGCATTTT.